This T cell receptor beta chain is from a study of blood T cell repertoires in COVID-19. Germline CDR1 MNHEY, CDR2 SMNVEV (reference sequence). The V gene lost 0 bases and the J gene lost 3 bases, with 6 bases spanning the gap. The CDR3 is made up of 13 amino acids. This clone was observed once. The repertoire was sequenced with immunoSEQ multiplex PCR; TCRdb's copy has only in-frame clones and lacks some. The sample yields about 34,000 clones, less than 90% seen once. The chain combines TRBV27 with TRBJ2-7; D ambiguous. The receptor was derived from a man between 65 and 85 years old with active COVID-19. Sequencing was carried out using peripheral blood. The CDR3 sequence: CASSLSSNYEQYF. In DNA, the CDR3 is TGTGCCAGCAGTTTATCGTCAAACTACGAGCAGTACTTC.